This T cell receptor (beta chain) came from a study of T-cell reconstitution after alpha-beta-depleted transplantation in children. Using unique molecular identifiers, the investigators prepared the TCRbeta library. In TCRdb, the PCR reads were re-called with MiXCR into one record per CDR3 protein. Of about 500,000 distinct CDR3 sequences listed, 32% are singletons. The CDR3 is made up of 12 amino acids. The J segment lost 5 bases and the V segment lost 6 bases, leaving 3 bases of the junction unmatched. The starting material was PBMCs from the stem cell graft donor, obtained from the stem cell graft. This sequence was found in a human donor who donated a stem cell graft to a child with aplastic anemia. The genes are TRBV12-3 or TRBV12-4 and TRBJ2-5; 7 bases map to TRBD1. For the CDR3, the DNA is TGTGCCAGCAGCCGGGACAGCGAGACCCAGTACTTC. This encodes CASSRDSETQYF.